This paragraph reports one T cell receptor beta chain. Germline assignment: CDR1 SGHTA and CDR2 FQGNSA. V lost 2 bases and J 6 bases, leaving 5 bases between the germline ends. CDR3 length equals 12 residues. The data were produced by immunoSEQ multiplex PCR, yet TCRdb's version contains in-frame clones alone and is incomplete. This table holds 1 million to 1.3 million clones, about 84% found once. The data are from a study of shared clonotypes between healthy human individuals. The sequenced sample consisted of memory CD4+ T cells from PBMCs. Subset described: CD45RA-negative fraction. The sequence came from a man younger than 35 in good health. Some clones in this sample may be carry-over from other donors' samples. The chain combines TRBV7-2 with TRBJ1-5; no clear D. This chain's CDR3 is CASSLNFQPQHF. In DNA form, the CDR3 reads TGTGCCAGCAGCTTAAATTTTCAGCCCCAGCATTTT. The full variable domain, in which reference TRBV7-2 and TRBJ1-5 provide the parts outside the CDR3, is GAGVSQSPSNKVTEKGKDVELRCDPISGHTALYWYRQSLGQGLEFLIYFQGNSAPDKSGLPSDRFSAERTGGSVSTLTIQRTQQEDSAVYLCASSLNFQPQHFGDGTRLSIL.